Included here is one T cell receptor (beta chain) sequence, with context. Its antigen is currently unknown. The repertoire was sequenced with immunoSEQ multiplex PCR; TCRdb's copy has only in-frame clones and lacks some. The sample consists of 90,000 or so clones, 87% of them appearing once. This sample is part of a study of T cells in localized non-small cell lung cancer. General study findings and limits: Heterogeneity remains possible, as sequencing covered one tumor region only.

The receptor's source is a man aged 40-75 years with stage I squamous cell lung carcinoma. The material was peripheral blood, obtained before any cancer treatment.

The CDR3 region is CASSYDNTLSYEQYF. Here the CDR3 DNA reads TGTGCCAGCAGTTACGATAACACCCTCTCCTACGAGCAGTACTTC. The chain joins TRBV6-5 to TRBJ2-7; the D is unclear. V was clipped by 2 bases and J by 0 bases, with 11 bases between them. From germline, CDR1 is MNHEY and CDR2 SVGAGI. The CDR3 has 15 residues.